This T cell receptor beta chain derives from a study of chemoradiotherapy in HPV16-positive cancers. Whole-study results and caveats: For HPV16-positive patients, expanding HPV-responsive T cells associated with longer recurrence-free survival.

Repertoires were generated with immunoSEQ multiplex PCR, while TCRdb's copy carries only in-frame clones and drops some. The sample carries 5,000 to 6,500 clones, nearly 80% recorded once. A note on this clone: The target antigen is unknown.

CDR3 length: 15 amino acids. Germline values: CDR1 SEHNR, CDR2 FQNEAQ (reference sequence). Trimming shortened V by 4 bases and J by 2 bases, and 12 bases separated the two germline ends. This sequence originates from a human donor with HPV-associated anogenital cancer. This material was obtained from a patient who underwent chemoradiotherapy. The rearrangement links TRBV7-9 to TRBJ1-3; no reliable D call. CDR3 in DNA: TGTGCCAGCAGCTCCACAAAAGAAGCTGGAAACACCATATATTTT. Its translation is CASSSTKEAGNTIYF. Drawing the rest from reference TRBV7-9 and TRBJ1-3, the complete variable domain is DTGVSQNPRHKITKRGQNVTFRCDPISEHNRLYWYRQTLGQGPEFLTYFQNEAQLEKSRLLSDRFSAERPKGSFSTLEIQRTEQGDSAMYLCASSSTKEAGNTIYFGEGSWLTVV.